The clone carrying this TCR beta chain was recorded a few times. Its antigen is unknown. This sample was included in a study of T-cell memory formation after mild COVID-19. General study points: Cross-reactive memory apparently joined, as some responding clones appeared in pre-infection memory.

From 5'RACE with constant-segment primers came TCR alpha and TCR beta cDNA libraries that carried sample barcodes and UMIs. TCRdb ran MiXCR on the 5' RACE reads and lists one entry per CDR3 protein. The sample holds 550,000 to 650,000 distinct CDR3 sequences, around a sixth seen once. V shed 5 bases, J shed 5 bases, and the junction held 8 bases outside the gene matches. Germline CDR1 SEHNR, CDR2 FQNEAQ (reference sequence). The CDR3 sequence is 15 residues long. This rearrangement joins TRBV7-9 to TRBJ2-2; 7 bases are a match to TRBD1. Sequencing input: PBMCs or a T cell subset sorted from them (not recorded which). This TCR was recovered from an adult woman who had mild COVID-19 (a few samples of this study predate the infection). Cell type and time point are not known. The CDR3 loop reads CASSRQGRGTGELFF. In nucleotides, the CDR3 is TGTGCCAGCAGCCGCCAAGGCAGGGGGACCGGGGAGCTGTTTTTT. Combining the CDR3 with reference TRBV7-9 and TRBJ2-2 gives the whole variable domain DTGVSQNPRHKITKRGQNVTFRCDPISEHNRLYWYRQTLGQGPEFLTYFQNEAQLEKSRLLSDRFSAERPKGSFSTLEIQRTEQGDSAMYLCASSRQGRGTGELFFGEGSRLTVL.